The rows below give T cell receptor beta chains drawn from one sample of a study of cytomegalovirus exposure and HLA in healthy donors. Only in-frame clones appear in the TCRdb table, and some are missing; sequencing was by immunoSEQ multiplex PCR. The sample contains about 66,000 clones, approximately 96% of which appear only once. Sample: PBMCs. These receptors came from a man aged 18 to 30 in good health and CMV-seronegative. CDR3s include the opening cysteine and the closing phenylalanine or tryptophan. Fields, in order: V gene, clone size, D gene, J gene, CDR3 DNA, CDR3 protein. D genes are given only for firm matches. Size tells how often a clone was seen (once, few, many) or the class of an expanded clone, and some rows leave it out.

TRBV2,-,-,TRBJ2-7,TGTGCCAGCAGTGCGGAGACTAGGACCGAGCAGTACTTC,CASSAETRTEQYF
TRBV19,-,-,TRBJ2-3,TGTGCCAGTAGGGCCGGGACTCTGCATAGTACGCAGTATTTT,CASRAGTLHSTQYF
TRBV2,-,TRBD2,TRBJ2-7,TGTGCCAGCAGTGATAGGTTAAGGGACTACTCCTACGAGCAGTACTTC,CASSDRLRDYSYEQYF
TRBV4-1,-,-,TRBJ2-3,TGCGCCAGCAGCCGCCGGGACAACACAGATACGCAGTATTTT,CASSRRDNTDTQYF
TRBV4-1,-,TRBD1,TRBJ1-2,TGCGCCAGCAGCCAGCTCCCGGGACAGGGCAACTATGGCTACACCTTC,CASSQLPGQGNYGYTF
TRBV2,-,TRBD1,TRBJ1-2,TGTGCCAGCAGTTCGGGACAGGGGGTCTATGGCTACACCTTC,CASSSGQGVYGYTF
TRBV28,once,-,TRBJ2-7,TGTGCCAGCAAACACTTCGAGGGGGTTTCGTACTTC,CASKHFEGVSYF
TRBV28,-,TRBD1,TRBJ2-1,TGTGCCAGCAGTTTAGGACAGGGGGCTCTAGACGAGCAGTTCTTC,CASSLGQGALDEQFF
TRBV7-9,-,TRBD2,TRBJ2-5,TGTGCCAGCAGCTTAACTAGCGAACAAGAGACCCAGTACTTC,CASSLTSEQETQYF
TRBV9,-,TRBD2,TRBJ2-2,TGTGCCAGCAGCGTAGTGCCTAGCGGGTACGGGGAGCTGTTTTTT,CASSVVPSGYGELFF
TRBV15,-,TRBD2,TRBJ2-1,TGTGCCACCAGCAGAACTACTACCGGGACTAGCGGTAGTAATGAGCAGTTCTTC,CATSRTTTGTSGSNEQFF